The 30 T cell receptor beta chains given below trace back to one sample, sequenced in a study of blood T cells in healthy people across ages. A second PCR of about 6 to 12 cycles used a sample-barcoded 5' primer and a J-beta primer mix. TCRdb re-called the 5' RACE reads through MiXCR, storing one row per CDR3 protein. The data contain around 940,000 distinct CDR3 sequences, roughly half of them seen just once; the ten biggest clones take up over 20%. The sequencing input was blood. These receptors were obtained from a woman aged 60-75 years in good health.

V is TRBV5-8 and J is TRBJ2-4; D remains ambiguous. The CDR3 contains 15 residues. From germline, CDR1 is SGHTS and CDR2 YDEGEE. V lost 0 bases and J 0 bases, leaving 7 bases between the germline ends. The CDR3 DNA reads TGTGCCAGCAGCTTGGGGTTATTAGCCAAAAACATTCAGTACTTC. Encoded protein: CASSLGLLAKNIQYF.

As concerns this clonotype: The junction departs from the called germline gene at one end, perhaps through a read error. The V call is TRBV10-3, the J call TRBJ2-5, with 9 nucleotides matching TRBD1. The CDR3 is 14 residues long. The germline CDR1 and CDR2 sequences are ENHRY and SYGVKD. This chain's CDR3 is CVISQDRGQETQYF. CDR3 nucleotide sequence: TGTGTCATCAGTCAAGACAGGGGGCAAGAGACCCAGTACTTC.

This clonotype was observed a handful of times. The chain carries TRBV12-3 or TRBV12-4 and TRBJ1-1; possible D gene TRBD1, 5 bases. This CDR3 has 13 amino acids. The V end lost 11 bases, the J end lost 1 base, and 14 bases lay between the germline ends. The CDR3 loop is CALDRQGNTEAFF. The CDR3 region has the DNA TGTGCCCTCGATCGGCAGGGGAACACTGAAGCTTTCTTT.

The V and J genes are TRBV4-3 and TRBJ2-2, with 10 bases that match TRBD2. The ends lost 4 bases at V and 4 bases at J; junction bases unmatched: 9. This CDR3 comprises 17 residues. Germline V gene lookup returns CDR1 LGHNA and CDR2 YSLEER. CDR3 protein: CASSPGLAGVSTGELFF. The CDR3 bases are TGCGCCAGCAGCCCGGGCCTAGCGGGAGTAAGCACCGGGGAGCTGTTTTTT.

This clonotype was counted a few times. The gene calls are TRBV3-1 and TRBJ2-1; 8 bases agree with TRBD2. Germline CDR1 is LGHDT and CDR2 is YNNKEL (reference sequence). This CDR3 is built from 15 residues. The V gene end was trimmed by 2 bases and the J gene end by 4 bases; junction bases not matched to a gene: 4. The DNA for the CDR3 is TGTGCCAGCAGCCAACCCGGGACTAGTTACAATGAGCAGTTCTTC. It yields the protein CASSQPGTSYNEQFF.

This clonotype was counted only a few times. This chain uses TRBV28 with TRBJ1-1; 7 bases fit TRBD1. With 4 bases clipped from V and 4 bases from J, the junction kept 9 bases outside the gene matches. The CDR3 extends over 15 amino acids. Germline CDR1 MDHEN, CDR2 SYDVKM. CDR3 residues: CASSSQTGMSTEAFF. The CDR3 DNA reads TGTGCCAGCAGTTCCCAGACAGGGATGAGCACTGAAGCTTTCTTT.

This chain connects TRBV7-2 to TRBJ2-1, with D uncertain. The CDR3 runs 15 residues. The V gene's germline CDR1 is SGHTA and CDR2 FQGNSA. The germline V and J ends were trimmed by 5 bases and 0 bases, with 11 bases remaining between them. DNA of the CDR3: TGTGCCAGCAGCCATCAGGCGAGCTCCTACAATGAGCAGTTCTTC. Protein product: CASSHQASSYNEQFF.

The gene calls are TRBV7-2 and TRBJ2-7; D uncertain. Germline loops: CDR1 SGHTA, CDR2 FQGNSA. This CDR3 region has 12 residues. Trimming cost V 4 bases and J 4 bases, with 8 bases left between them. As DNA, the CDR3 is TGTGCCAGCAGCTCAGATCAGTACGAGCAGTACTTC. It codes for CASSSDQYEQYF.

The table lists this clonotype with a few counts. J is TRBJ1-1 and V is TRBV29-1, with 9 bases lining up with TRBD1. CDR1 and CDR2 (germline): SQVTM, ANQGSEA. The CDR3 length is 12 residues. The trim removed 6 bases at V and 5 bases at J, leaving 4 bases unmatched. The CDR3 region is CSVHDRGTEAFF. CDR3 nucleotides: TGCAGCGTCCACGACAGGGGGACTGAAGCTTTCTTT.

Written as DNA, the CDR3 is TGTGCCAGTAGATCAGCGGGTTCAGCCTACGAGCAGTACTTC. It encodes CASRSAGSAYEQYF. The chain carries TRBV27 and TRBJ2-7, with D maybe TRBD2 (6 bases). This CDR3 is built from 14 residues. V lost 9 bases, J lost 2 bases, and 17 bases lay in between. Germline values: CDR1 MNHEY, CDR2 SMNVEV (reference sequence).

V is TRBV29-1 and J is TRBJ2-2, with TRBD1 matching over 7 bases. CDR3 length: 12 residues. J was trimmed by 5 bases and V by 5 bases; bases with no gene match: 2. The V gene's germline CDR1 is SQVTM and CDR2 ANQGSEA. CDR3: CSVHRGTGELFF. CDR3 bases: TGCAGCGTTCACAGGGGTACCGGGGAGCTGTTTTTT.

This clonotype was picked up a small number of times. V gene TRBV5-1 combines with J gene TRBJ2-2, with D perhaps matching TRBD1 or TRBD2 (6 bases each). This CDR3 has 14 amino acids. The germline CDR1 and CDR2 sequences are SGHRS and YFSETQ. Trimming stripped 4 bases from V and 7 bases from J, with 14 bases between. The CDR3 here is CASSTGGKVGELFF. The CDR3 DNA follows: TGCGCCAGCAGCACCGGGGGCAAGGTCGGGGAGCTGTTTTTT.

The J gene is TRBJ2-1, the V gene TRBV4-1; D remains ambiguous. The CDR3 has 16 residues. Per germline, CDR1 MGHRA and CDR2 YSYEKL. V gave up 1 base and J gave up 0 bases, with 10 bases separating them. The CDR3 sequence is CASSQGPQHSYNEQFF. DNA of the CDR3: TGCGCCAGCAGCCAAGGGCCTCAGCACTCCTACAATGAGCAGTTCTTC.

The CDR3 DNA is TGTGCCTGGACGGGGCTAGCGGGTTTCAATGAGCAGTTCTTC. Its protein product is CAWTGLAGFNEQFF. The gene calls are TRBV30 and TRBJ2-1; 8 bases align to TRBD2. After removal of 4 bases from V and 6 bases from J, the junction contained 8 bases not matched to a gene. Germline V gene data show CDR1 as GTSNPN and CDR2 as SVGIG (reference sequence). This CDR3 region has 14 residues.

In its sample, this clonotype was seen a few times. The chain combines TRBV6-5 with TRBJ1-2; unclear D gene. From germline, CDR1 is MNHEY and CDR2 SVGAGI. The CDR3 length is 14 residues. With 2 bases removed from V and 5 bases from J, the gap between germline ends came to 12 bases. The CDR3 spells CASSYEGRPYGYTF. The CDR3 DNA reads as TGTGCCAGCAGTTACGAGGGCAGGCCTTATGGCTACACCTTC.

There are a few counts of this clonotype. V is TRBV4-2 and J is TRBJ2-1; 8 bases fit TRBD1. J gave up 4 bases and V 0 bases, and 5 bases lay outside the gene matches. The CDR3 loop spans 16 amino acids. Germline CDR1 LGHNA, CDR2 YNFKEQ. CDR3 DNA sequence: TGTGCCAGCAGCCAAGAACCAGGGGGCGTTTACAATGAGCAGTTCTTC. It yields the protein CASSQEPGGVYNEQFF.

There are a few counts of this clonotype. The V and J genes are TRBV5-1 and TRBJ2-1; D may be TRBD1 (6 bases). The germline V gene has CDR1 SGHRS and CDR2 YFSETQ. Trimming stripped 2 bases from V and 8 bases from J, with 17 bases between. The CDR3 length is 15 residues. The CDR3 bases are TGCGCCAGCAGCTTTTCAGGGGACACCCTCGATGAGCAGTTCTTC. Its protein product is CASSFSGDTLDEQFF. Full variable domain (outside the CDR3, taken from reference TRBV5-1 and TRBJ2-1): KAGVTQTPRYLIKTRGQQVTLSCSPISGHRSVSWYQQTPGQGLQFLFEYFSETQRNKGNFPGRFSGRQFSNSRSEMNVSTLELGDSALYLCASSFSGDTLDEQFFGPGTRLTVL.

The chain couples TRBV10-3 to TRBJ2-7; no clear D. V was shortened by 2 bases and J by 5 bases, with 7 bases between the two germline ends. In germline, CDR1 is ENHRY, CDR2 SYGVKD. The CDR3 spans 12 residues. The CDR3 DNA follows: TGTGCCATCAGTGAGACCCTCAACGAGCAGTACTTC. As protein: CAISETLNEQYF.

With regard to this clonotype: Sequence at one end of the junction differs from germline and may be a read error. The V gene is TRBV4-2, the J gene TRBJ2-7, with D possibly being TRBD1 (6 bases). Germline V gene lookup returns CDR1 LGHNA and CDR2 YNFKEQ. The CDR3 sequence is 16 residues long. The CDR3 loop reads CGSSQGQGPSSYEQYF. DNA for the CDR3: TGTGGCAGCAGCCAAGGGCAGGGGCCCAGCTCCTACGAGCAGTACTTC.

The genes are TRBV5-1 and TRBJ2-5; 8 bases line up with TRBD1. The junction had 6 bases not matched to a gene; V was cut back by 0 bases and J by 5 bases. This CDR3 contains 15 residues. Germline loops: CDR1 SGHRS, CDR2 YFSETQ. CDR3 nucleotide sequence: TGCGCCAGCAGCTTGGGACAGGGGCTCTCTGAGACCCAGTACTTC. As protein: CASSLGQGLSETQYF.

The V call is TRBV10-3, the J call TRBJ2-3; 8 nucleotides align to TRBD1. Germline loops: CDR1 ENHRY, CDR2 SYGVKD. This CDR3 is 15 amino acids long. The ends lost 3 bases at V and 2 bases at J; junction bases unmatched: 4. This CDR3 reads CAISDRGRLTDTQYF. CDR3 nucleotides: TGTGCCATCAGTGACAGGGGGCGCCTCACAGATACGCAGTATTTT.

J is TRBJ2-7 and V is TRBV27; D is unclear. Between the trimmed V and J ends, which lost 8 bases and 4 bases, there was a span of 18 bases. This CDR3 is built from 14 residues. In germline, CDR1 is MNHEY, CDR2 SMNVEV (reference sequence). In DNA, the CDR3 is TGTGCCAGCTGGTCTTATTCTGGGCGGTACGAGCAGTACTTC. It codes for CASWSYSGRYEQYF.

The V gene is TRBV5-5, the J gene TRBJ2-3, with a weak D call TRBD1 (6 bases). Germline CDR1 and CDR2: SGHKS and YYEKEE (reference sequence). Trimming shortened V by 1 base and J by 0 bases, and 15 bases separated the two germline ends. There are 17 residues in the CDR3. CDR3 residues: CASSLRPDRLSTDTQYF. The CDR3 coding sequence is TGTGCCAGCAGCTTGAGACCTGACAGGCTTAGCACAGATACGCAGTATTTT.

J is TRBJ2-7 and V is TRBV4-2; 10 positions agree with TRBD1. V shed 0 bases, J shed 6 bases, and the junction held 8 bases outside the gene matches. Germline CDR1 and CDR2: LGHNA and YNFKEQ. This CDR3 has 16 amino acids. CDR3 loop: CASSQESDRGPVEQYF. DNA of the CDR3: TGTGCCAGCAGCCAAGAATCCGACAGGGGGCCGGTCGAGCAGTACTTC.

This chain connects TRBV5-1 to TRBJ2-1; 11 bases map to TRBD2. V lost 0 bases to trimming and J lost 6 bases; unmatched junction nucleotides: 2. CDR1 and CDR2 from the germline V gene are SGHRS and YFSETQ. The CDR3 sequence is 15 residues long. The CDR3 here is CASSLELAGANEQFF. In DNA form, the CDR3 reads TGCGCCAGCAGCTTGGAACTAGCGGGAGCCAATGAGCAGTTCTTC.

The rearrangement uses TRBV11-2 and TRBJ1-2, with no clear D. Germline CDR1 SGHAT, CDR2 FQNNGV. CDR3 size: 16 residues. Trimming stripped 5 bases from V and 3 bases from J, with 19 bases between. The CDR3 bases are TGTGCCAGCAGCGTCCAGCTGAAACCTCAGGACTATGGCTACACCTTC. This translates into CASSVQLKPQDYGYTF.

A few counts support this clonotype. The chain is built from TRBV18 and TRBJ2-4, with 7 bases matching TRBD1. Germline V CDR1 and CDR2: KGHSH, LQKENI. Trimming took 2 bases from V and 13 from J; bases not matched to a gene: 14. The CDR3 contains 15 residues. This CDR3 reads CASSPTGDTYNEQYF. CDR3 DNA: TGTGCCAGCTCACCAACAGGGGATACCTACAATGAGCAGTACTTC.

The J gene is TRBJ2-6, the V gene TRBV28; no clear D. The CDR3 spans 16 residues. Germline-derived CDR1 and CDR2 are MDHEN and SYDVKM. The germline V and J ends were trimmed by 5 bases and 1 base, with 12 bases remaining between them. The DNA of the CDR3 is TGTGCCAGCAGTCCCCAGTGGGTGTCTGGGGCCAACGTCCTGACTTTC. It translates to CASSPQWVSGANVLTF.

DNA for the CDR3: TGCGCCAGCAGCCGAAGTAGGCCTGGCTACAATGAGCAGTACTTC. Its protein product is CASSRSRPGYNEQYF. The rearrangement uses TRBV4-1 and TRBJ2-5; the D is unclear. Trimming removed 4 bases from V and 11 bases from J, with 23 bases in between. The V gene's germline CDR1 is MGHRA and CDR2 YSYEKL. The CDR3 consists of 15 residues.

The chain carries TRBV29-1 and TRBJ2-7; 8 bases line up with TRBD2. The J call may be mistaken, given a closer DNA end match to TRBJ2-5. The CDR3 is made up of 14 amino acids. Germline V gives CDR1 SQVTM, CDR2 ANQGSEA. The CDR3 sequence is CSVPGRERWETQYF. Here the CDR3 DNA reads TGCAGCGTTCCCGGGAGGGAAAGGTGGGAGACCCAGTACTTC.